These 3 T cell receptor beta chains share one sample of origin, sequenced in a study of shared clonotypes between healthy human individuals. Some clones are missing from TCRdb's copy, which holds only in-frame ones; the method was immunoSEQ multiplex PCR. Of a few million clones in the sample, about 94% were seen once. The sequenced sample consisted of naive CD4+ T cells sorted from blood. Subset specified: CD45RA+ positively selected. These receptors came from a man between 18 and 35 years old in good health.

The rearrangement uses TRBV10-1 and TRBJ2-7; possibly TRBD2 for D (5 bases). Germline CDR1 and CDR2: WNHNN and SYGVQD (reference sequence). V lost 0 bases and J 6 bases, leaving 15 bases between the germline ends. CDR3 size: 15 residues. The CDR3 nucleotides read TGCGCCAGCAGTGAGTCCACTAGTGGCGACTCCGAGCAGTACTTC. Residues: CASSESTSGDSEQYF.

V gene TRBV9 combines with J gene TRBJ2-7, with D unclear. Germline V gene sequence: CDR1 SGDLS, CDR2 YYNGEE. This CDR3 is 12 amino acids long. Trimming cost V 0 bases and J 5 bases, with 6 bases left between them. This chain's CDR3 is CASSVEENEQYF. CDR3 nucleotide sequence: TGTGCCAGCAGCGTAGAAGAGAACGAGCAGTACTTC. Full variable domain (outside the CDR3, taken from reference TRBV9 and TRBJ2-7): DSGVTQTPKHLITATGQRVTLRCSPRSGDLSVYWYQQSLDQGLQFLIQYYNGEERAKGNILERFSAQQFPDLHSELNLSSLELGDSALYFCASSVEENEQYFGPGTRLTVT.

V gene TRBV6-5 combines with J gene TRBJ1-6; weak D call: TRBD1 (5 bases). Germline V gene sequence: CDR1 MNHEY, CDR2 SVGAGI. Trimming left V 7 bases short and J 5 bases short, with 12 bases between. The CDR3 contains 14 residues. CDR3 protein: CASKTRAHNSPLHF. DNA of the CDR3: TGTGCCAGCAAGACCAGGGCCCATAATTCACCCCTCCACTTT.